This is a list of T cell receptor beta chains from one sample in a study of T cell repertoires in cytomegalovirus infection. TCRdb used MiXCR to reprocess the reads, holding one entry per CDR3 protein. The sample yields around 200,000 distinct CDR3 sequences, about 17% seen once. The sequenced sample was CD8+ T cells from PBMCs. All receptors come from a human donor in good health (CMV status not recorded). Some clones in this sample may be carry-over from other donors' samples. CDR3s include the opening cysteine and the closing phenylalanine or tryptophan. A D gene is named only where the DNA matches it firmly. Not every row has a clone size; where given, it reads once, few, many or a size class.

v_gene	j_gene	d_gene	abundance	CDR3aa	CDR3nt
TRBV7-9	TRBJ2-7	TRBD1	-	CASSLGTGAHSYEQYF	TGTGCCAGCAGCTTAGGGACAGGGGCTCACTCCTACGAGCAGTACTTC
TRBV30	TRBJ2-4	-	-	CACHGKGGGKNIQYF	TGTGCCTGTCATGGAAAGGGAGGGGGCAAAAACATTCAGTACTTC
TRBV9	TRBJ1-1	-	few	CASSVAGKGLDTEAFF	TGTGCCAGCAGCGTCGCAGGGAAAGGATTGGACACTGAAGCTTTCTTT
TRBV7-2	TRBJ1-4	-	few	CASSLTDYNEKLFF	TGTGCCAGCAGCTTAACGGATTATAATGAAAAACTGTTTTTT
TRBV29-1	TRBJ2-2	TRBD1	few	CSVIPGQGSDGELFF	TGCAGCGTGATTCCGGGACAGGGGTCCGACGGGGAGCTGTTTTTT
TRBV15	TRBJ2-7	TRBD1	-	CATSRALGQRPYEQYF	TGTGCCACCAGCAGAGCTTTGGGACAGCGCCCCTACGAGCAGTACTTC
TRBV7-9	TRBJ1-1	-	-	CASSLVQVNTEAFF	TGTGCCAGCAGCTTAGTTCAGGTGAACACTGAAGCTTTCTTT
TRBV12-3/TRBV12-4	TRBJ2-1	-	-	CASSPSRQYNEQFF	TGTGCCAGCAGTCCCTCAAGACAGTACAATGAGCAGTTCTTC
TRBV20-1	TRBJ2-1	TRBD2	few	CSARDLRGSAYNEQFF	TGCAGTGCTAGAGATCTGCGGGGGTCGGCCTACAATGAGCAGTTCTTC
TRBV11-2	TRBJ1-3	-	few	CASSSQGSLGNTIYF	TGTGCCAGCAGCTCCCAGGGCTCCCTCGGAAACACCATATATTTT
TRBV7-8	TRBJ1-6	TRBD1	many	CASSLDRDGSPLHF	TGTGCCAGCAGCTTGGACAGGGACGGTTCACCCCTCCACTTT
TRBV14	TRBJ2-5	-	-	CASSHNNIGQYF	TGTGCCAGCAGCCATAATAATATAGGCCAGTACTTC
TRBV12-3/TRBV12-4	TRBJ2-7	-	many	CASSWGWDYEQYF	TGTGCCAGCAGCTGGGGGTGGGACTACGAGCAGTACTTC
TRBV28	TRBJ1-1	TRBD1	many	CASSLTGGTEAFF	TGTGCCAGCAGTTTAACAGGGGGCACTGAAGCTTTCTTT
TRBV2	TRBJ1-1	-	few	CASSEVYPGRAESYTEAFF	TGTGCCAGCAGTGAAGTCTATCCGGGCAGGGCAGAGTCGTACACTGAAGCTTTCTTT
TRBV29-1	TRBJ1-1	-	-	CSVEAGTAGVDTEAFF	TGCAGCGTTGAGGCAGGAACGGCAGGGGTGGACACTGAAGCTTTCTTT
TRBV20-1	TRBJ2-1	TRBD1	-	CSARDNEGAPNEQFF	TGCAGTGCTAGAGATAATGAGGGGGCGCCCAATGAGCAGTTCTTC
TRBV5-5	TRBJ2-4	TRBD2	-	CASSPAGGLAKNIQYF	TGTGCCAGCAGTCCGGCGGGAGGCCTAGCCAAAAACATTCAGTACTTC
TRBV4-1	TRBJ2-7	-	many	CASSQDLAGRPNEQYF	TGCGCCAGCAGCCAAGATTTGGCAGGGAGGCCCAACGAGCAGTACTTC
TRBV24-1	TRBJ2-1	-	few	CATSGGIGNEQFF	TGTGCCACCAGTGGAGGGATTGGCAATGAGCAGTTCTTC
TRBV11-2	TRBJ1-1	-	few	CASSLWATEAFF	TGTGCCAGCAGCTTATGGGCCACTGAAGCTTTCTTT
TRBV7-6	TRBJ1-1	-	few	CASSSLGLSAFF	TGTGCCAGCAGCTCATTAGGGCTTTCGGCTTTCTTT
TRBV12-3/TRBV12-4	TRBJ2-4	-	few	CASSLLGFKNIQYF	TGTGCCAGCAGCTTACTAGGATTTAAAAACATTCAGTACTTC
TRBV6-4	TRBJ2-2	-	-	CASTREANTGELFF	TGTGCCAGCACCAGGGAAGCGAACACCGGGGAGCTGTTTTTT
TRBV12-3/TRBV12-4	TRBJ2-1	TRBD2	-	CASSGLAVEAYNEQFF	TGTGCCAGCAGTGGACTAGCGGTCGAAGCTTACAATGAGCAGTTCTTC
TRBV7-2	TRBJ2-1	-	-	CASSLAESSYNEQFF	TGTGCCAGCAGCTTAGCGGAGAGCTCCTACAATGAGCAGTTCTTC
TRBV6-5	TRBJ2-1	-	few	CASSYGTGGDEQFF	TGTGCCAGCAGTTACGGCACAGGTGGTGATGAGCAGTTCTTC
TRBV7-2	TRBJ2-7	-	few	CASSLVFHEQYF	TGTGCCAGCAGCTTAGTTTTCCACGAGCAGTACTTC
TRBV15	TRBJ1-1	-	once	CATSRDRAVNTEAFF	TGTGCCACCAGCAGAGATCGGGCAGTGAACACTGAAGCTTTCTTT
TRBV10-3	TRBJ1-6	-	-	CAISESTGNSPLHF	TGTGCCATCAGTGAGTCGACCGGGAATTCACCCCTCCACTTT
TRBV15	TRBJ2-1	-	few	CATSRDIWQNFNEQFF	TGTGCCACCAGCAGAGATATCTGGCAGAACTTCAATGAGCAGTTCTTC
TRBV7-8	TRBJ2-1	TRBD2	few	CATTGLAGTSYNEQFF	TGTGCCACCACGGGACTAGCGGGGACCTCCTACAATGAGCAGTTCTTC
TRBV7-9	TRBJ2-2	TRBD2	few	CASSPTSENTGELFF	TGTGCCAGCAGCCCGACTAGCGAAAACACCGGGGAGCTGTTTTTT
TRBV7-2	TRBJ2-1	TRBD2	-	CASSSLAGGYNEQFF	TGTGCCAGCAGCTCGCTAGCGGGGGGCTACAATGAGCAGTTCTTC
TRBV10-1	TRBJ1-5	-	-	CASSDHPSDQPQHF	TGCGCCAGCAGTGATCATCCCTCGGATCAGCCCCAGCATTTT